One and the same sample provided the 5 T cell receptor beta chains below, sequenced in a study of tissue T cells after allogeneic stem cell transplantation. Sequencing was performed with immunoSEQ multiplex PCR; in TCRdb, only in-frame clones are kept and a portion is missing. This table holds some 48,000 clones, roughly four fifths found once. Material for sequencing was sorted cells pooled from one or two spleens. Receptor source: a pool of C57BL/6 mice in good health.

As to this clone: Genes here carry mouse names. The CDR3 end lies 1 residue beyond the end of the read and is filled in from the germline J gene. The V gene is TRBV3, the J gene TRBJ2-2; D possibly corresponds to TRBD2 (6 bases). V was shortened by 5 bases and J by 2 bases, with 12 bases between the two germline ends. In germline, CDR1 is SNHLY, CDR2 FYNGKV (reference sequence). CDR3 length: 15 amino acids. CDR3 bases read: TGTGCCAGCAGCGACCGGGACTCGAACACCGGGCAGCTCTAC. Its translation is CASSDRDSNTGQLY. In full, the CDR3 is CASSDRDSNTGQLYF.

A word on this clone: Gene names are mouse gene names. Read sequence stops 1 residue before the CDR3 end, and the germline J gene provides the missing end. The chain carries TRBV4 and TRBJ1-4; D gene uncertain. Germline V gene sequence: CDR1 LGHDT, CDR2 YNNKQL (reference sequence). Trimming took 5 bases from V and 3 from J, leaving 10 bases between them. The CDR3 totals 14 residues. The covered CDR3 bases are TGTGCCAGCAGCACAAACCTTCCCAACGAAAGATTATTT. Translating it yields CASSTNLPNERLF. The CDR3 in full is CASSTNLPNERLFF.

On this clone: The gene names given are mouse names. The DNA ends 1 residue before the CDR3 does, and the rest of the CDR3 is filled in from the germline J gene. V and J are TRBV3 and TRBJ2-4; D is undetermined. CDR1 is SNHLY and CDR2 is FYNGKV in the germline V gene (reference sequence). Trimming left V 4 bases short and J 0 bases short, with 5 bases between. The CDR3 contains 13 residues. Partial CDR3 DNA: TGTGCCAGCAGCTCGGATAGTCAAAACACCTTGTAC. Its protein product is CASSSDSQNTLY. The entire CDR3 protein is CASSSDSQNTLYF.

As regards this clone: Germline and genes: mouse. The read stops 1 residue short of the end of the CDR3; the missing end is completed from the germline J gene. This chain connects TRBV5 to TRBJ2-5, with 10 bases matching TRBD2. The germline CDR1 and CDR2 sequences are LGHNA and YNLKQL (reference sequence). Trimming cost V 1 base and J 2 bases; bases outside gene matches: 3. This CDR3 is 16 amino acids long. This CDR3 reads CASSQVWGGLQDTQYF. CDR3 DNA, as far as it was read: TGTGCCAGCAGCCAAGTCTGGGGGGGCCTCCAAGACACCCAGTAC.

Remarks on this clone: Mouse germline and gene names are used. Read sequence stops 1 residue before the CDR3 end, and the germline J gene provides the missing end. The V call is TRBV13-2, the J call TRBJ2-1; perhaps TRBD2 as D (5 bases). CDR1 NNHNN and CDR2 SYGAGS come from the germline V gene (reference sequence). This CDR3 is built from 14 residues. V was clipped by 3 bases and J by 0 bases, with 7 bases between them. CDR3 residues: CASGAGLNYAEQFF. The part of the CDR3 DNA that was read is TGTGCCAGCGGTGCCGGACTTAACTATGCTGAGCAGTTC.